This TCR beta chain was sequenced in a study of PD-L1 blockade in urothelial cancer. Using immunoSEQ multiplex PCR, the repertoire was profiled, and TCRdb retains in-frame clones only, with some absent. This sample has roughly 90,000 clones, with roughly nine tenths found just once. The study enrolled patients with locally advanced or metastatic urothelial carcinoma. This CDR3 region has 20 residues. Trimming took 5 bases from V and 0 from J; bases not matched to a gene: 14. Germline CDR1 and CDR2: SGHTA and FQGTGA. The gene calls are TRBV7-3 and TRBJ2-1, with 12 positions matching TRBD2. The source material was PBMCs, sampled around atezolizumab (anti-PD-L1) treatment. The clonotype comes from a man aged 55 to 70 with urothelial cancer. In DNA, the CDR3 is TGTGCCAGCAGCCCATGGATAGGGCTAGCGGGAGGGCCCTCCTACAATGAGCAGTTCTTC. It yields the protein CASSPWIGLAGGPSYNEQFF.